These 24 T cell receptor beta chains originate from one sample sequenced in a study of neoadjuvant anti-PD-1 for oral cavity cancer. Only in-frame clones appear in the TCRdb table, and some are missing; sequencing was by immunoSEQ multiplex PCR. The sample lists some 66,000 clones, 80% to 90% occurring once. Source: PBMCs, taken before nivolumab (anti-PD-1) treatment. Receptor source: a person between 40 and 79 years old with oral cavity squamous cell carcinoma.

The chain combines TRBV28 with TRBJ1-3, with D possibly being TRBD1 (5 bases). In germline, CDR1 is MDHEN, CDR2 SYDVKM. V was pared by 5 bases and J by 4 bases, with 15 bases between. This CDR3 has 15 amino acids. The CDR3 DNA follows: TGTGCCAGCAGTCTCTACGGGACCCTAGGAAACACCATATATTTT. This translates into CASSLYGTLGNTIYF.

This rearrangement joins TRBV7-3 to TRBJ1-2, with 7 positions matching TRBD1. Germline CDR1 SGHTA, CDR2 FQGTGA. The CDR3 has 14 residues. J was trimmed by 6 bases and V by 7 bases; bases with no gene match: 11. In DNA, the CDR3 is TGTGCCAGCACCACAACCGGGACAGCAGATGGCTACACCTTC. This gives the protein CASTTTGTADGYTF.

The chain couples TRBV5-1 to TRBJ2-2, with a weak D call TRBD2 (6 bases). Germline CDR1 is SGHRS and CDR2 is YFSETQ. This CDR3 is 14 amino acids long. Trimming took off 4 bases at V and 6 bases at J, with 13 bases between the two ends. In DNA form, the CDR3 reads TGCGCCAGCAGCCCGAGACTAGACCCCGGGGAGCTGTTTTTT. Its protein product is CASSPRLDPGELFF.

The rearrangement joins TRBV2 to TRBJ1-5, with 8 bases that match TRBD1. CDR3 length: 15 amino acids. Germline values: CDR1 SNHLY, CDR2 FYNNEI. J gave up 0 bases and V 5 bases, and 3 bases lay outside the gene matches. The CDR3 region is CASSHGQGSNQPQHF. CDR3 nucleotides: TGTGCCAGCAGTCACGGACAGGGTAGCAATCAGCCCCAGCATTTT. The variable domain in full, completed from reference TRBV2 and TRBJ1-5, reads EPEVTQTPSHQVTQMGQEVILRCVPISNHLYFYWYRQILGQKVEFLVSFYNNEISEKSEIFDDQFSVERPDGSNFTLKIRSTKLEDSAMYFCASSHGQGSNQPQHFGDGTRLSIL.

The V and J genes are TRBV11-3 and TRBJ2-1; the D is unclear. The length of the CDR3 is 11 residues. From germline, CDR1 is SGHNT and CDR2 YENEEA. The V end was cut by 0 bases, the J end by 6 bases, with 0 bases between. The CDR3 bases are TGTGCCAGCAGCTTAGACAATGAGCAGTTCTTC. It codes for CASSLDNEQFF.

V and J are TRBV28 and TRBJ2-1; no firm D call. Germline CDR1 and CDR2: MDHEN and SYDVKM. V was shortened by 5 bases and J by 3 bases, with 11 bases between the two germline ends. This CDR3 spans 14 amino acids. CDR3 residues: CASSPPGGYNEQFF. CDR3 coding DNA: TGTGCCAGCAGTCCACCCGGTGGCTACAATGAGCAGTTCTTC.

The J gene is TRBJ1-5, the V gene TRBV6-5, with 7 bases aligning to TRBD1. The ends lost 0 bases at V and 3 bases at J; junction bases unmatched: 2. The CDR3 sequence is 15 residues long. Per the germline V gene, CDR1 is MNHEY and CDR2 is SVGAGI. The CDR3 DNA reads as TGTGCCAGCAGTTACTCGACAGGGCACAATCAGCCCCAGCATTTT. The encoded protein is CASSYSTGHNQPQHF.

The CDR3 region has the DNA TGTGCCAGCAAGGGACTAGCGGGAGGGGCAGATACGCAGTATTTT. Translated: CASKGLAGGADTQYF. The rearrangement links TRBV2 to TRBJ2-3; 16 nucleotides match TRBD2. From germline, CDR1 is SNHLY and CDR2 FYNNEI. This CDR3 is built from 15 residues. V shed 7 bases and J 4 bases; nucleotides not matched to a gene: 2.

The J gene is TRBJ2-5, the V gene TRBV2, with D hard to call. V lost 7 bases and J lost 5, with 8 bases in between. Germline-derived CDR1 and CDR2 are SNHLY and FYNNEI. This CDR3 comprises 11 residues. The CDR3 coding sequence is TGTGCCAGCAAACTTATGGAGACCCAGTACTTC. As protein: CASKLMETQYF. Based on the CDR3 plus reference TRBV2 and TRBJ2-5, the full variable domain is EPEVTQTPSHQVTQMGQEVILRCVPISNHLYFYWYRQILGQKVEFLVSFYNNEISEKSEIFDDQFSVERPDGSNFTLKIRSTKLEDSAMYFCASKLMETQYFGPGTRLLVL.

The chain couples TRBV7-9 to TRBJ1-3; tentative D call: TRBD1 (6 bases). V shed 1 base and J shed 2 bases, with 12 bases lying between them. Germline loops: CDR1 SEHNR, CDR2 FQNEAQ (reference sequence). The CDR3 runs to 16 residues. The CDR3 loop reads CASSLGRGLAGNTIYF. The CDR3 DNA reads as TGTGCCAGCAGCTTAGGTCGGGGGCTTGCTGGAAACACCATATATTTT. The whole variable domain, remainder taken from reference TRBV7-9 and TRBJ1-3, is DTGVSQNPRHKITKRGQNVTFRCDPISEHNRLYWYRQTLGQGPEFLTYFQNEAQLEKSRLLSDRFSAERPKGSFSTLEIQRTEQGDSAMYLCASSLGRGLAGNTIYFGEGSWLTVV.

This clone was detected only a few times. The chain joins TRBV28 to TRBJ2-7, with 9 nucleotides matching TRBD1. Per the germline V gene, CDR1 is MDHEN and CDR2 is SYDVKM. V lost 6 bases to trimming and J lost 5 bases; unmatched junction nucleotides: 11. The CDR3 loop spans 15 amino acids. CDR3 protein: CASSPAGQGPHEQYF. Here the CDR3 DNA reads TGTGCCAGCAGCCCAGCGGGACAGGGACCCCACGAGCAGTACTTC. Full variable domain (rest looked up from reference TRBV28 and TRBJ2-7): DVKVTQSSRYLVKRTGEKVFLECVQDMDHENMFWYRQDPGLGLRLIYFSYDVKMKEKGDIPEGYSVSREKKERFSLILESASTNQTSMYLCASSPAGQGPHEQYFGPGTRLTVT.

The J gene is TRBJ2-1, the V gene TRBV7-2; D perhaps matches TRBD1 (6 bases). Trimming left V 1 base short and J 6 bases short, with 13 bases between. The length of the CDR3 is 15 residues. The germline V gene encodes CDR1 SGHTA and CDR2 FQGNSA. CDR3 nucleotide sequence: TGTGCCAGCAGCTTAGGAGCAGGGGCGGGCAATGAGCAGTTCTTC. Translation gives CASSLGAGAGNEQFF.

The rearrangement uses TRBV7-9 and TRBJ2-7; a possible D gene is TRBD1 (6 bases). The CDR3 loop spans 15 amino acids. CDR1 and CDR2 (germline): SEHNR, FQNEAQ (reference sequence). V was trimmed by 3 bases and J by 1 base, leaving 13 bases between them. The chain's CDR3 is CASSFGGSISYEQYF. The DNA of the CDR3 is TGTGCCAGCAGCTTTGGGGGCTCTATATCCTACGAGCAGTACTTC.

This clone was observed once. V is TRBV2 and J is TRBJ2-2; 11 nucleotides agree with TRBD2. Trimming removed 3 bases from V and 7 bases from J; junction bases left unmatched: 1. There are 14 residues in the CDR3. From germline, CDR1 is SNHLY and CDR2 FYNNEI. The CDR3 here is CASSEGLAVGELFF. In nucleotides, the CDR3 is TGTGCCAGCAGTGAGGGACTAGCGGTCGGGGAGCTGTTTTTT.

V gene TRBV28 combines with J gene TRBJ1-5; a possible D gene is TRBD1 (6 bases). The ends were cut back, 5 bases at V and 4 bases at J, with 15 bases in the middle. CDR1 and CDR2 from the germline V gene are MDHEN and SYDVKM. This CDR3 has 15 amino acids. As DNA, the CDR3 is TGTGCCAGCAGTCCCTACAGGGCAAGAAATCAGCCCCAGCATTTT. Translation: CASSPYRARNQPQHF.

This chain's CDR3 is CASSPRGQGHSYEQYF. DNA of the CDR3: TGTGCCAGTAGCCCTAGGGGACAGGGGCACTCCTACGAGCAGTACTTC. J is TRBJ2-7 and V is TRBV19, with 10 bases fitting TRBD1. V lost 6 bases, J lost 0 bases, and 8 bases stayed unmatched. Germline V gene data show CDR1 as LNHDA and CDR2 as SQIVND (reference sequence). The CDR3 extends over 16 amino acids.

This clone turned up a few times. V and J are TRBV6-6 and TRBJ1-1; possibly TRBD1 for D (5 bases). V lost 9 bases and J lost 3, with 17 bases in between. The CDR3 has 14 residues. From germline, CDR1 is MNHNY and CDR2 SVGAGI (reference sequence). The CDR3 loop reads CASGAGEWDTEAFF. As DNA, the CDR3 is TGTGCCAGTGGGGCCGGGGAGTGGGACACTGAAGCTTTCTTT.

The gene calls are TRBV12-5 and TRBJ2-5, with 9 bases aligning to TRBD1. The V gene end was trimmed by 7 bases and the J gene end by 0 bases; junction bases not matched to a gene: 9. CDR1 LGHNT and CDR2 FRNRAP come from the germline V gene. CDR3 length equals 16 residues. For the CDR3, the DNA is TGTGCTAGTGTCCGTAGGGACAGGGCACACCAAGAGACCCAGTACTTC. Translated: CASVRRDRAHQETQYF.

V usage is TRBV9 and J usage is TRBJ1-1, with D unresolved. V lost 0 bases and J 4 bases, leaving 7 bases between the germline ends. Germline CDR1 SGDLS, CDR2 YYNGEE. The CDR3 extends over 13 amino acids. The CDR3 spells CASSVEVFTEAFF. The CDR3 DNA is TGTGCCAGCAGCGTAGAAGTGTTCACTGAAGCTTTCTTT.

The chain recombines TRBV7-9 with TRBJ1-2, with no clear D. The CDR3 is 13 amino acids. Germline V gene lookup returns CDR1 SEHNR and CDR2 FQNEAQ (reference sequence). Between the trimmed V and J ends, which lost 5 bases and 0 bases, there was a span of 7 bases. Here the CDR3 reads CASSPASNYGYTF. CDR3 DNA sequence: TGTGCCAGCAGCCCGGCCTCTAACTATGGCTACACCTTC.

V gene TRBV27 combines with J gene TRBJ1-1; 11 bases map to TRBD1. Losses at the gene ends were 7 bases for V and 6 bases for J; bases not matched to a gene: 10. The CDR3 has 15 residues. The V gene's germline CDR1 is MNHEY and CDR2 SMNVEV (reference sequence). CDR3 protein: CASISWDRGTPEAFF. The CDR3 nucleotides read TGTGCCAGCATATCCTGGGACAGGGGGACCCCTGAAGCTTTCTTT.

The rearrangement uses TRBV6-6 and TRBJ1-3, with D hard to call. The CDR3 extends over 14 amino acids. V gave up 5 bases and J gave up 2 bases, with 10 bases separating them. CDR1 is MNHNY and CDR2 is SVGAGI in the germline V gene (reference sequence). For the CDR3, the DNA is TGTGCCAGCAGTAAGGACGTGGCTGGAAACACCATATATTTT. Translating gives CASSKDVAGNTIYF.

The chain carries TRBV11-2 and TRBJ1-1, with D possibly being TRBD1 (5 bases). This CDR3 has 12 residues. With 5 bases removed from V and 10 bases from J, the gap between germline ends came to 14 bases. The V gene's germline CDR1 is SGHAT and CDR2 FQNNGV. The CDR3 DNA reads TGTGCCAGCAGCGTACGGGGGTTCGGAGCTTTCTTT. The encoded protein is CASSVRGFGAFF.

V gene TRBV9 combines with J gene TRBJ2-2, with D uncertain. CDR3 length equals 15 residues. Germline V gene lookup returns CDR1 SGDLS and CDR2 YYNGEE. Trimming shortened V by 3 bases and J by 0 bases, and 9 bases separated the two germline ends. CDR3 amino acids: CASSGTTANTGELFF. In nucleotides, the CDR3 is TGTGCCAGCAGCGGGACCACTGCGAACACCGGGGAGCTGTTTTTT.